The T cell receptor (beta chain) under discussion was sequenced for a study of OX40 agonist ivuxolimab in advanced cancers. Study-wide context: Past anti-PD-1, anti-PD-L1 or anti-CTLA-4 therapy was accepted, and 40% to 45% had received some. Study results and limitations: Some patients without response likewise showed low normalized clonal expansion. Among expanded peripheral T cells, antigen specificity went undetermined.

This clone was seen once. The antigen is not known. Sequencing was performed with immunoSEQ multiplex PCR; in TCRdb, only in-frame clones are kept and a portion is missing. The sample consists of approximately 6,000 clones, 85% to 90% of them appearing once. The CDR3 is 12 residues long. Germline V gene sequence: CDR1 MNHEY, CDR2 SVGAGI. The V end lost 7 bases, the J end lost 5 bases, and 9 bases lay between the germline ends. The chain employs TRBV6-5 and TRBJ2-1; D perhaps matches TRBD2 (5 bases). Specimen: CD4+ or CD8+ T cells sorted from blood, collected in a trial of the OX40 agonist ivuxolimab. This clonotype was sampled from an adult with an advanced solid tumor such as melanoma, head and neck, liver or kidney cancer. The CDR3 loop is CASTPGNNEQFF. The CDR3 DNA follows: TGTGCCAGCACCCCCGGGAACAATGAGCAGTTCTTC.